The 10 T cell receptor beta chains reported below all come from one sample, sequenced in a study of T cells after yellow fever vaccination. TCRdb ran MiXCR on the 5' RACE reads and lists one entry per CDR3 protein. The table lists hundreds of thousands of distinct CDR3 sequences, 19% of them singletons. This sample comprised PBMCs, obtained 15 days after the yellow fever booster vaccination. These receptors were collected from a man in his thirties or forties who received the YFV17D yellow fever vaccine.

The chain uses TRBV6-2 or TRBV6-3 and TRBJ2-5; tentative D call: TRBD1 (6 bases). Looked up from germline, CDR1 is MNHEY and CDR2 is SVGEGT. The V and J ends lost 6 bases and 2 bases respectively, with 19 bases between them. The length of the CDR3 is 16 residues. DNA of the CDR3: TGTGCCAGCAGCCGGGACACTCTCCTCATACAAGAGACCCAGTACTTC. Translation gives CASSRDTLLIQETQYF.

In this sample, this clonotype turned up a few times. This chain uses TRBV7-6 with TRBJ1-1; possible D gene TRBD1, 6 bases. Per germline, CDR1 SGHVS and CDR2 FNYEAQ. This CDR3 has 14 amino acids. Trimming cost V 3 bases and J 1 base, with 9 bases left between them. The CDR3, as DNA: TGTGCCAGCAGCTTTGGACAGACGAACACTGAAGCTTTCTTT. Its translation is CASSFGQTNTEAFF.

Only a few counts were recorded for this clonotype. V and J are TRBV18 and TRBJ2-3; D unresolved. This CDR3 is built from 12 residues. The ends were cut back, 3 bases at V and 4 bases at J, with 5 bases in the middle. CDR1 and CDR2 from the germline V gene are KGHSH and LQKENI. The CDR3 loop reads CASSPHPDTQYF. CDR3 nucleotide sequence: TGTGCCAGCTCACCTCACCCAGATACGCAGTATTTT.

This chain connects TRBV12-5 to TRBJ2-6; 9 bases map to TRBD1. The length of the CDR3 is 18 residues. The V and J ends lost 3 bases and 3 bases, in that order; junction bases with no gene match: 9. Germline CDR1 LGHNT, CDR2 FRNRAP. CDR3 sequence: CASGLGTGGFYGANVLTF. DNA of the CDR3: TGTGCTAGTGGTTTAGGCACAGGGGGCTTTTATGGGGCCAACGTCCTGACTTTC.

There are many counts of this clonotype. The chain recombines TRBV12-3 or TRBV12-4 with TRBJ2-5; D is perhaps TRBD1 (5 bases). Trimming took off 6 bases at V and 3 bases at J, with 14 bases between the two ends. The CDR3 spans 14 residues. The CDR3 DNA is TGTGCCAGCAGCCCCCAGGGTCGTAAAGAGACCCAGTACTTC. Translated: CASSPQGRKETQYF.

The chain carries TRBV15 and TRBJ2-2, with D maybe TRBD2 (5 bases). Per the germline V gene, CDR1 is LNHNV and CDR2 is YYDKDF (reference sequence). Deletions cut 5 bases from V and 4 bases from J, with 11 bases between. There are 14 residues in the CDR3. The CDR3, as DNA: TGTGCCACCAGCTTCGAGGCGGGCACCGGGGAGCTGTTTTTT. It encodes CATSFEAGTGELFF.

The rearrangement uses TRBV13 and TRBJ1-5; D uncertain. Germline values: CDR1 PRHDT, CDR2 FYEKMQ (reference sequence). The CDR3 contains 13 residues. V shed 5 bases and J shed 9 bases, with 14 bases lying between them. The CDR3 loop is CASSIGTEAPQHF. DNA for the CDR3: TGTGCCAGCAGCATCGGAACGGAGGCGCCCCAGCATTTT.

The chain carries TRBV18 and TRBJ2-5, with TRBD1 matching 7 bases. This CDR3 region has 16 residues. Germline V gene data show CDR1 as KGHSH and CDR2 as LQKENI. With V trimmed by 4 bases and J by 2 bases, 10 bases remained unmatched. CDR3 in amino acids: CASSLAGGQRQETQYF. In nucleotides, the CDR3 is TGTGCCAGCTCACTGGCTGGGGGACAGAGACAAGAGACCCAGTACTTC.

This clonotype came up a few times. V and J are TRBV5-1 and TRBJ2-3; 12 nucleotides match TRBD2. J was trimmed by 2 bases and V by 0 bases; bases with no gene match: 10. CDR3 length: 19 residues. The germline V gene has CDR1 SGHRS and CDR2 YFSETQ. In DNA form, the CDR3 reads TGCGCCAGCAGCTTGGAAGTAGGAGGACTAGCGGGATCCACAGATACGCAGTATTTT. Encoded protein: CASSLEVGGLAGSTDTQYF.

The chain combines TRBV29-1 with TRBJ2-1, with D unresolved. The germline V and J ends were trimmed by 3 bases and 2 bases, with 8 bases remaining between them. This CDR3 contains 13 residues. Germline V gene sequence: CDR1 SQVTM, CDR2 ANQGSEA. The CDR3 nucleotides read TGCAGCGTTGAGGTTCGGCCCTACAATGAGCAGTTCTTC. It yields the protein CSVEVRPYNEQFF.